The entry that follows covers one TCR beta chain sequence. The data are from a study of regulatory T cells in long-lasting Graves disease. V was cut by 5 bases and J by 4 bases, with 18 bases left in between. Germline V lookup: CDR1 SGDLS, CDR2 YYNGEE. The CDR3 is made up of 15 amino acids. For TCR beta, libraries came from iRepertoire HTBI primers and Arm-PCR of CDR3 regions. TCRdb passed the multiplex PCR reads through MiXCR, listing each CDR3 protein once. The sample lists 300,000 to 400,000 distinct CDR3 sequences; about a sixth were seen once. Time point indicated: newly diagnosed GD, antithyroid drugs for less than 3 months. From RNA extracted from PBMCs, the TCR library was made. This same sample was also part of a study on T cells in Graves' hyperthyroidism and ophthalmopathy.

The chain combines TRBV9 with TRBJ1-1; the D gene is possibly TRBD1 (5 bases). This specimen consisted of peripheral blood mononuclear cells (PBMCs), obtained at new diagnosis, from a patient treated with antithyroid drugs. This receptor was identified in a man between 35 and 55 years old with Graves disease. For the CDR3, the DNA is TGTGCCAGCAGTTTGGAGGGACGGTTGAGCACTGAAGCTTTCTTT. Translation: CASSLEGRLSTEAFF. Full variable domain (remainder filled in from reference TRBV9 and TRBJ1-1): DSGVTQTPKHLITATGQRVTLRCSPRSGDLSVYWYQQSLDQGLQFLIQYYNGEERAKGNILERFSAQQFPDLHSELNLSSLELGDSALYFCASSLEGRLSTEAFFGQGTRLTVV.